The 26 T cell receptor beta chains presented below share a single source sample, sequenced in a study of control samples from healthy donors and cancer patients. Using immunoSEQ multiplex PCR, the repertoire was profiled, and TCRdb retains in-frame clones only, with some absent. The sample has some 71,000 clones, approximately 89% seen once. The material sequenced was PBMCs. These receptors were collected from a man in his 60s with colorectal cancer.

This sequence joins TRBV9 and TRBJ2-3; no reliable D call. The ends were cut back, 0 bases at V and 1 base at J, with 12 bases in the middle. Germline loops: CDR1 SGDLS, CDR2 YYNGEE. The CDR3 has 16 amino acids. Written as DNA, the CDR3 is TGTGCCAGCAGCGTAGGTAGCTCACCCCGCACAGATACGCAGTATTTT. Its translation is CASSVGSSPRTDTQYF.

The chain carries TRBV7-8 and TRBJ2-2; weak D call: TRBD1 (5 bases). The CDR3 spans 13 residues. V was cut by 5 bases and J by 7 bases, with 11 bases left in between. CDR1 SGHVS and CDR2 FQNEAQ come from the germline V gene. Written as DNA, the CDR3 is TGTGCCAGCAGCCTCCAGGGTTTCGGGGAGCTGTTTTTT. Its translation is CASSLQGFGELFF.

This rearrangement joins TRBV11-3 to TRBJ2-7; D tentatively reads TRBD1 or TRBD2 (5 bases each). V lost 4 bases to trimming and J lost 4 bases, with 8 bases between them. CDR3 length: 12 residues. Germline V gene data show CDR1 as SGHNT and CDR2 as YENEEA. The CDR3: CASSWDLYEQYF. The DNA of the CDR3 is TGTGCCAGCAGCTGGGACCTATACGAGCAGTACTTC.

CDR3 loop: CASSLNGLNTEAFF. Here the CDR3 DNA reads TGTGCCAGCAGTCTGAACGGACTGAACACTGAAGCTTTCTTT. The V gene is TRBV7-2, the J gene TRBJ1-1; D is unresolved. Germline V CDR1 and CDR2: SGHTA, FQGNSA. The CDR3 is 14 residues long. The V gene lost 6 bases and the J gene lost 0 bases, with 11 bases spanning the gap. The full variable domain, in which reference TRBV7-2 and TRBJ1-1 provide the parts outside the CDR3, is GAGVSQSPSNKVTEKGKDVELRCDPISGHTALYWYRQSLGQGLEFLIYFQGNSAPDKSGLPSDRFSAERTGGSVSTLTIQRTQQEDSAVYLCASSLNGLNTEAFFGQGTRLTVV.

The chain is built from TRBV25-1 and TRBJ2-3, with D possibly called TRBD1 or TRBD2 (5 bases each). Germline V CDR1 and CDR2: MGHDK, SYGVNS. Trimming removed 3 bases at V and 6 bases at J, with 22 bases between. This CDR3 is built from 17 residues. CDR3 DNA: TGTGCCAGCAGTGACTCCCGGGACCCCTTGGTCGGTGATACGCAGTATTTT. Translated: CASSDSRDPLVGDTQYF.

V is TRBV5-1 and J is TRBJ1-4; TRBD1 matches 9 bases. Germline CDR1 reads SGHRS; CDR2 reads YFSETQ. This CDR3 is built from 17 residues. The trim removed 4 bases at V and 2 bases at J, leaving 9 bases unmatched. CDR3 sequence (DNA): TGCGCCAGCAGCCCGGGGGGACAGGGACCGACTAATGAAAAACTGTTTTTT. It yields the protein CASSPGGQGPTNEKLFF.

The chain uses TRBV6-1 and TRBJ2-7; D unclear. CDR1 and CDR2 (germline): MNHNS, SASEGT. The V end lost 3 bases, the J end lost 2 bases, and 14 bases lay between the germline ends. CDR3 length equals 15 residues. The CDR3 spells CASSDPSVFAYEQYF. The CDR3 bases are TGTGCCAGCAGTGACCCCTCGGTTTTCGCCTACGAGCAGTACTTC.

V is TRBV7-6 and J is TRBJ2-2, with 9 nucleotides matching TRBD2. Germline values: CDR1 SGHVS, CDR2 FNYEAQ. This CDR3 spans 14 amino acids. V lost 3 bases, J lost 9 bases, and 5 bases stayed unmatched. The CDR3 DNA sequence: TGTGCCAGCAGCTTTATGAGCGGGGGGCGGGAGCTGTTTTTT. As protein: CASSFMSGGRELFF. Variable domain in full (rest from reference TRBV7-6 and TRBJ2-2): GAGVSQSPRYKVTKRGQDVALRCDPISGHVSLYWYRQALGQGPEFLTYFNYEAQQDKSGLPNDRFSAERPEGSISTLTIQRTEQRDSAMYRCASSFMSGGRELFFGEGSRLTVL.

This clone has a single count. The chain is built from TRBV19 and TRBJ2-7; maybe TRBD2 (6 bases). The CDR3 is 13 amino acids. CDR1 is LNHDA, CDR2 SQIVND, per germline (reference sequence). V was trimmed by 3 bases and J by 7 bases, leaving 13 bases between them. For the CDR3, the DNA is TGTGCCAGTAGTATGAGCGGGTTAGGTGAGCAGTACTTC. As protein: CASSMSGLGEQYF. Full variable domain (remainder filled in from reference TRBV19 and TRBJ2-7): DGGITQSPKYLFRKEGQNVTLSCEQNLNHDAMYWYRQDPGQGLRLIYYSQIVNDFQKGDIAEGYSVSREKKESFPLTVTSAQKNPTAFYLCASSMSGLGEQYFGPGTRLTVT.

V is TRBV7-8 and J is TRBJ2-2, with 7 nucleotides matching TRBD1. The V gene's germline CDR1 is SGHVS and CDR2 FQNEAQ. V trimming: 2 bases; J trimming: 0 bases; junction bases outside the gene matches: 9. This CDR3 has 18 amino acids. CDR3 sequence reads: CASSLPRDRDTNTGELFF. Written as DNA, the CDR3 is TGTGCCAGCAGCTTACCCCGGGACAGAGACACGAACACCGGGGAGCTGTTTTTT.

This chain uses TRBV4-1 with TRBJ1-1; 7 bases match TRBD1. The J segment lost 5 bases and the V segment lost 7 bases, leaving 13 bases of the junction unmatched. The CDR3 sequence is 15 residues long. CDR1 and CDR2 (germline): MGHRA, YSYEKL. CDR3 in amino acids: CASTMSGGFRTEAFF. The CDR3 DNA is TGCGCCAGCACGATGTCAGGGGGGTTTAGGACTGAAGCTTTCTTT.

This rearrangement joins TRBV9 to TRBJ2-2; the D gene is possibly TRBD2 (6 bases). This CDR3 contains 14 residues. The V gene lost 7 bases and the J gene lost 6 bases, with 16 bases spanning the gap. CDR1 is SGDLS, CDR2 YYNGEE, per germline. The CDR3 DNA sequence: TGTGCCAGCGGAGGGACTGCGAAGCCCGGGGAGCTGTTTTTT. The encoded protein is CASGGTAKPGELFF.

This rearrangement joins TRBV19 to TRBJ2-2, with D possibly matching TRBD1 (5 bases). There are 15 residues in the CDR3. V was clipped by 5 bases and J by 3 bases, with 13 bases between them. Germline CDR1 and CDR2: LNHDA and SQIVND (reference sequence). This CDR3 reads CASSLGQAHTGELFF. In DNA form, the CDR3 reads TGTGCCAGTAGTCTTGGACAAGCCCACACCGGGGAGCTGTTTTTT.

The J gene is TRBJ1-1, the V gene TRBV11-2; a weak D match, TRBD1 (6 bases). V lost 4 bases and J lost 0, with 18 bases in between. CDR1 and CDR2 from the germline V gene are SGHAT and FQNNGV. CDR3 length: 17 amino acids. In DNA, the CDR3 is TGTGCCAGCAGCTCTCCGAGGGGGTTTGGGATGAACACTGAAGCTTTCTTT. As protein: CASSSPRGFGMNTEAFF.

The sample holds one count of this clone. This chain uses TRBV6-2 or TRBV6-3 with TRBJ2-1; D unclear. The length of the CDR3 is 11 residues. Germline assignment: CDR1 MNHEY and CDR2 SVGEGT. Trimming left V 6 bases short and J 9 bases short, with 9 bases between. CDR3 in amino acids: CASSSWGEQFF. The CDR3 DNA is TGTGCCAGCAGCTCCTGGGGTGAGCAGTTCTTC.

The gene calls are TRBV6-2 or TRBV6-3 and TRBJ2-2; 8 bases fit TRBD1. The V gene end was trimmed by 2 bases and the J gene end by 7 bases; junction bases not matched to a gene: 12. The CDR3 runs to 17 residues. Germline assignment: CDR1 MNHEY and CDR2 SVGEGT. The CDR3 spells CASSYIVDRGKGGELFF. The DNA of the CDR3 is TGTGCCAGCAGTTACATCGTTGACAGGGGAAAAGGCGGGGAGCTGTTTTTT.

This clone was seen only once. V gene TRBV30 combines with J gene TRBJ1-6; D unresolved. Germline V lookup: CDR1 GTSNPN, CDR2 SVGIG (reference sequence). The CDR3 has 13 residues. V was pared by 2 bases and J by 7 bases, with 9 bases between. The CDR3, as DNA: TGTGCCTGGAGTACTGTTGGAAATTCACCCCTCCACTTT. This gives the protein CAWSTVGNSPLHF.

V usage is TRBV30 and J usage is TRBJ1-2, with 12 bases aligning to TRBD1. The J segment lost 8 bases and the V segment lost 4 bases, leaving 11 bases of the junction unmatched. The CDR3 covers 15 residues. Germline V gene sequence: CDR1 GTSNPN, CDR2 SVGIG (reference sequence). CDR3 residues: CAWTTTGTGGAGYTF. CDR3 nucleotides: TGTGCCTGGACCACAACCGGGACAGGGGGCGCCGGCTACACCTTC.

The chain recombines TRBV5-5 with TRBJ1-1; D is perhaps TRBD1 (5 bases). The CDR3 runs to 13 residues. Per germline, CDR1 SGHKS and CDR2 YYEKEE (reference sequence). Deletions cut 7 bases from V and 0 bases from J, with 10 bases between. CDR3 protein: CASEEQVNTEAFF. The CDR3 DNA reads TGTGCCAGCGAAGAACAGGTGAACACTGAAGCTTTCTTT.

The rearrangement links TRBV30 to TRBJ1-2; a weak D match, TRBD1 (6 bases). Per germline, CDR1 GTSNPN and CDR2 SVGIG (reference sequence). CDR3 size: 14 residues. Between the trimmed V and J ends, which lost 4 bases and 5 bases, there was a span of 17 bases. The CDR3 nucleotides read TGTGCCTGGACCCGAGGGGGGGGAGGTTATGGCTACACCTTC. Its translation: CAWTRGGGGYGYTF.

The table lists this clone with a count of one. The V call is TRBV27, the J call TRBJ2-2; TRBD1 is a possible D gene (6 bases). The CDR3 sequence is 15 residues long. The V gene's germline CDR1 is MNHEY and CDR2 SMNVEV (reference sequence). Between the trimmed V and J ends, which lost 6 bases and 4 bases, there was a span of 15 bases. CDR3 DNA sequence: TGTGCCAGCAGATCAGGGGTTCATAGCACCGGGGAGCTGTTTTTT. This sequence encodes CASRSGVHSTGELFF.

The chain has TRBV7-9 and TRBJ1-2; a weak D match, TRBD1 (5 bases). Trimming removed 2 bases at V and 3 bases at J, with 7 bases between. In germline, CDR1 is SEHNR, CDR2 FQNEAQ (reference sequence). The CDR3 runs to 13 residues. CDR3 residues: CASSLIGDYGYTF. CDR3 sequence (DNA): TGTGCCAGCAGCTTAATAGGGGACTATGGCTACACCTTC.

The chain couples TRBV28 to TRBJ2-1; the match to TRBD2 covers 7 bases. The germline gives CDR1 MDHEN, CDR2 SYDVKM. The V gene end was trimmed by 9 bases and the J gene end by 5 bases; junction bases not matched to a gene: 10. CDR3 length: 14 amino acids. The CDR3 DNA sequence: TGTGCCAGTAACGGGGGGTCCCCTGACAATGAGCAGTTCTTC. The encoded protein is CASNGGSPDNEQFF. The variable domain in full, with the rest retrieved from reference TRBV28 and TRBJ2-1, is DVKVTQSSRYLVKRTGEKVFLECVQDMDHENMFWYRQDPGLGLRLIYFSYDVKMKEKGDIPEGYSVSREKKERFSLILESASTNQTSMYLCASNGGSPDNEQFFGPGTRLTVL.

Concerning this clone itself: The sample contains more than one DNA sequence encoding this CDR3. J is TRBJ1-5 and V is TRBV2, with a weak D call TRBD1 (5 bases). V was pared by 4 bases and J by 0 bases, with 7 bases between. Germline V gives CDR1 SNHLY, CDR2 FYNNEI. CDR3 size: 14 residues. The CDR3 spells CASSGQNSNQPQHF. The CDR3 nucleotides are TGTGCCAGCAGTGGACAGAATAGCAATCAGCCCCAGCATTTT.

The chain couples TRBV6-5 to TRBJ2-5; perhaps TRBD2 as D (5 bases). This CDR3 region has 11 residues. Germline V gene lookup returns CDR1 MNHEY and CDR2 SVGAGI. The V and J ends lost 9 bases and 3 bases respectively, with 8 bases between them. CDR3 nucleotide sequence: TGTGCCAGGGACTCAAAAGAGACCCAGTACTTC. As protein: CARDSKETQYF.

This clone was observed once. J is TRBJ2-7 and V is TRBV4-1, with D possibly TRBD1 on 6 matching bases. CDR3 length: 12 amino acids. V lost 6 bases and J lost 4, with 10 bases in between. Germline CDR1 MGHRA, CDR2 YSYEKL. CDR3: CASRDSAYEQYF. The CDR3 DNA reads TGCGCCAGCAGGGACAGCGCTTACGAGCAGTACTTC.